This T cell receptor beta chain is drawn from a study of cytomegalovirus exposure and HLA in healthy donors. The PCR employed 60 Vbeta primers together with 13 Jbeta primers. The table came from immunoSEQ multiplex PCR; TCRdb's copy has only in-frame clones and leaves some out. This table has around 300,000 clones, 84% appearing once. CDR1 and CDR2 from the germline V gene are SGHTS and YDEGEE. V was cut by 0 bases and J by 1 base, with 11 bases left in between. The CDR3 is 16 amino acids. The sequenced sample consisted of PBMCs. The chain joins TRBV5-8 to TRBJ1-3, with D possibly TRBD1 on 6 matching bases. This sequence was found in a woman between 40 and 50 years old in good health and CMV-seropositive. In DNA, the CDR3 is TGTGCCAGCAGCTTGGAATTGACAGGTTCTGGAAACACCATATATTTT. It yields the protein CASSLELTGSGNTIYF.